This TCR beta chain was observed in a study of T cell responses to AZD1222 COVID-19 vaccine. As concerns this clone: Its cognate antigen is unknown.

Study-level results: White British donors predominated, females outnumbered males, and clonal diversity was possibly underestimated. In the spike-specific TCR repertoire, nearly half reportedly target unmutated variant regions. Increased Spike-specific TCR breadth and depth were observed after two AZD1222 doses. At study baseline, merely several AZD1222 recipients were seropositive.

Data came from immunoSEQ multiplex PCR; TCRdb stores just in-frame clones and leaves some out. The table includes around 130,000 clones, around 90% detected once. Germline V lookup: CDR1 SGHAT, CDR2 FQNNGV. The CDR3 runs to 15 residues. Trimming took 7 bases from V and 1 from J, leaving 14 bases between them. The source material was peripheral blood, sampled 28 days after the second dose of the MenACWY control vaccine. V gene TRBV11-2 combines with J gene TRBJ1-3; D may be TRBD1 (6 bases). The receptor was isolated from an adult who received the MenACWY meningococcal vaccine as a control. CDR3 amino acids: CASTRGAESGNTIYF. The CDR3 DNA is TGTGCCAGCACCAGGGGCGCGGAATCTGGAAACACCATATATTTT.